This note documents a single T cell receptor (beta chain) sequence. Its specificity is unknown. Method: immunoSEQ multiplex PCR; TCRdb's copy keeps in-frame clones and lacks some. The table includes some 27,000 clones, roughly nine tenths detected once. This entry is derived from a study of untreated major depressive disorder. Overall study results and limits: Depressed patients' CD4+ T cells carried increased TRBV05-01 (Vbeta 5.1) usage versus control CD4+ T cells.

V lost 4 bases, J lost 7 bases, and 8 bases stayed unmatched. The CDR3 has 14 residues. Germline V gives CDR1 LNHNV, CDR2 YYDKDF (reference sequence). This clonotype was obtained from a woman aged 30 to 39 with major depressive disorder. This chain uses TRBV15 with TRBJ2-7, with 9 bases matching TRBD1. The sample taken for sequencing was CD4+ T cells from PBMCs. The CDR3 nucleotides are TGTGCCACCAGCAACGGACAGGGGTCGTGGGAGCAGTACTTC. Translated: CATSNGQGSWEQYF.